One and the same sample provided the 18 T cell receptor beta chains below, sequenced in a study of vaccination effects on CD4 cells after COVID-19. Their cognate antigens are unknown. At the end of 10 days of culture, CD4+ T cells were isolated. The participants, recipients of two vaccine doses, got either BNT162b2 or mRNA-1273. Profiled with immunoSEQ multiplex PCR; TCRdb holds only in-frame clones, not every one. The repertoire holds approximately 31,000 clones, with 70% to 85% as singletons. The sample in question was CD4+ T cells from PBMCs cultured without peptide, obtained after COVID-19 vaccination. These receptors all come from a human donor who received a COVID-19 vaccine.

The chain joins TRBV18 to TRBJ2-7; 7 positions match TRBD1. The CDR3 covers 15 residues. V was clipped by 4 bases and J by 2 bases; unmatched bases: 8. Germline lookup yields CDR1 KGHSH and CDR2 LQKENI. CDR3 protein: CASSLNTGQPYEQYF. CDR3 DNA: TGTGCCAGCTCACTCAACACGGGACAGCCCTACGAGCAGTACTTC.

In this sample, this clone turned up once. The rearrangement uses TRBV6-5 and TRBJ1-1, with D tentatively TRBD1 (5 bases). V was cut by 2 bases and J by 1 base, with 8 bases left in between. The CDR3 consists of 14 residues. Germline CDR1 is MNHEY and CDR2 is SVGAGI. The CDR3 here is CASSYGGWNTEAFF. For the CDR3, the DNA is TGTGCCAGCAGTTACGGGGGTTGGAACACTGAAGCTTTCTTT.

By proportion, this clone is medium-sized. The chain joins TRBV12-3 or TRBV12-4 to TRBJ2-7; no firm D call. Trimming removed 2 bases at V and 3 bases at J, with 2 bases between. This CDR3 region has 11 residues. This CDR3 reads CASSLHYEQYF. The CDR3 region has the DNA TGTGCCAGCAGTTTACACTACGAGCAGTACTTC.

The chain couples TRBV19 to TRBJ1-6, with TRBD1 matching over 7 bases. Germline V gene lookup returns CDR1 LNHDA and CDR2 SQIVND (reference sequence). The V and J ends lost 5 bases and 11 bases, in that order; junction bases with no gene match: 12. The CDR3 runs to 15 residues. As DNA, the CDR3 is TGTGCCAGTAGTTTTCGATCGGGACAGTTGACACCCCTCCACTTT. Amino acid sequence: CASSFRSGQLTPLHF.

This clone has only one observation. V gene TRBV7-2 combines with J gene TRBJ1-2, with unresolved D. V gave up 0 bases and J gave up 7 bases, with 12 bases separating them. The CDR3 spans 14 residues. Germline assignment: CDR1 SGHTA and CDR2 FQGNSA. CDR3 residues: CASSLAVVGVGYTF. CDR3 sequence (DNA): TGTGCCAGCAGCTTAGCCGTGGTGGGAGTTGGCTACACCTTC.

This chain uses TRBV10-3 with TRBJ2-3; a possible D gene is TRBD1 (5 bases). Germline V gene data show CDR1 as ENHRY and CDR2 as SYGVKD. The CDR3 runs to 11 residues. Trimming took 10 bases from V and 6 from J, leaving 11 bases between them. The CDR3 sequence is CATKTADTQYF. The CDR3 DNA follows: TGTGCCACCAAGACAGCCGATACGCAGTATTTT.

This chain links TRBV18 with TRBJ2-7, with TRBD1 matching over 10 bases. CDR3 length equals 15 residues. V trimming: 5 bases; J trimming: 2 bases; junction bases outside the gene matches: 6. Germline CDR1 and CDR2: KGHSH and LQKENI. The CDR3 DNA reads as TGTGCCAGCTCAGTGGGACAGGGGTCACCCTACGAGCAGTACTTC. Translating gives CASSVGQGSPYEQYF.

The chain combines TRBV10-3 with TRBJ1-5; 9 bases line up with TRBD1. CDR1 and CDR2 (germline): ENHRY, SYGVKD. The J segment lost 6 bases and the V segment lost 10 bases, leaving 10 bases of the junction unmatched. CDR3 length: 14 residues. CDR3 DNA sequence: TGTGCCACCGGGACAGGGTCAGTGAGTCAGCCCCAGCATTTT. This translates into CATGTGSVSQPQHF.

V is TRBV5-4 and J is TRBJ2-5; D possibly corresponds to TRBD2 (5 bases). The CDR3 covers 14 residues. The ends were cut back, 0 bases at V and 7 bases at J, with 13 bases in the middle. Germline V CDR1 and CDR2: SGHNT, YYREEE (reference sequence). The CDR3 reads CASSLGTGMATQYF. The CDR3 DNA follows: TGTGCCAGCAGCTTGGGGACTGGTATGGCGACCCAGTACTTC.

The V gene is TRBV12-3 or TRBV12-4, the J gene TRBJ2-7; D is possibly TRBD2 (6 bases). CDR3 length: 12 residues. Trimming stripped 6 bases from V and 2 bases from J, with 8 bases between. CDR3 in DNA: TGTGCCAGCAGCAGGAGGGCCTACGAGCAGTACTTC. Protein: CASSRRAYEQYF.

The CDR3 bases are TGTGCCAGCAGCGTAGGTCAATCAGCGGGGGGCTTCACAGATACGCAGTATTTT. Amino acids: CASSVGQSAGGFTDTQYF. The genes are TRBV9 and TRBJ2-3, with 9 positions matching TRBD2. This CDR3 has 18 residues. The junction had 10 bases not matched to a gene; V was cut back by 0 bases and J by 2 bases. Germline CDR1 SGDLS, CDR2 YYNGEE.

V is TRBV30 and J is TRBJ1-6; D perhaps matches TRBD1 (5 bases). Trimming shortened V by 0 bases and J by 9 bases, and 6 bases separated the two germline ends. The V gene's germline CDR1 is GTSNPN and CDR2 SVGIG (reference sequence). The CDR3 sequence is 12 residues long. CDR3 in amino acids: CAWSVGGSPLHF. CDR3 bases: TGTGCCTGGAGTGTGGGGGGTTCACCCCTCCACTTT.

With respect to this clone: At one end, the junction sequence differs from germline, possibly due to a read error. This sequence joins TRBV6-1 and TRBJ2-4, with D maybe TRBD2 (6 bases). This CDR3 contains 12 residues. CDR1 is MNHNS, CDR2 SASEGT, per germline. CDR3 residues: CASSESGQEGRF. The DNA for the CDR3 is TGTGCCAGCAGTGAATCGGGCCAGGAGGGGAGATTC.

CDR3 nucleotide sequence: TGTGCCAGCATGAGGGGGGGTGGGGGCTATGGCTACACCTTC. Translating gives CASMRGGGGYGYTF. This chain connects TRBV27 to TRBJ1-2, with D tentatively TRBD1 (6 bases). The germline gives CDR1 MNHEY, CDR2 SMNVEV (reference sequence). Deletions cut 7 bases from V and 4 bases from J, with 16 bases between. CDR3 size: 14 residues.

This clone was detected once. The chain couples TRBV3-1 (or the pseudogene TRBV3-2) to TRBJ1-2; unclear D gene. The CDR3 covers 13 residues. Germline assignment: CDR1 LGHDT and CDR2 YNNKEL (reference sequence). The V end was cut by 0 bases, the J end by 4 bases, with 6 bases between. CDR3 sequence (DNA): TGTGCCAGCAGCCAAGACAGCTTCTATGGCTACACCTTC. It encodes CASSQDSFYGYTF.

V and J are TRBV20-1 and TRBJ1-4, with D possibly TRBD1 on 5 matching bases. V was cut by 3 bases and J by 6 bases, with 17 bases left in between. Germline values: CDR1 DFQATT, CDR2 SNEGSKA (reference sequence). The CDR3 totals 15 residues. CDR3: CSASLSGTPYEKLFF. The CDR3 DNA follows: TGCAGTGCTAGTTTATCTGGGACCCCCTATGAAAAACTGTTTTTT.

The chain couples TRBV4-1 to TRBJ2-7, with D possibly being TRBD2 (7 bases). Deletions cut 6 bases from V and 7 bases from J, with 19 bases between. The CDR3 is made up of 14 amino acids. Germline V gene data show CDR1 as MGHRA and CDR2 as YSYEKL. DNA of the CDR3: TGCGCCAGCAGGTCCATCAGGGGAGCGGGAGAGCAGTACTTC. Translating gives CASRSIRGAGEQYF.

The chain employs TRBV5-5 and TRBJ1-1; TRBD1 might be the D (6 bases). Trimming shortened V by 0 bases and J by 1 base, and 10 bases separated the two germline ends. The CDR3 is 15 residues long. Germline CDR1 reads SGHKS; CDR2 reads YYEKEE (reference sequence). Written as DNA, the CDR3 is TGTGCCAGCAGCTTGGTGGGGGCCCCGAACACTGAAGCTTTCTTT. This sequence encodes CASSLVGAPNTEAFF.